This TCR beta chain appears in the sequencing data of a study of T cells in Graves' hyperthyroidism and ophthalmopathy (dated 2019 in TCRdb). Describing the broader study: Peripheral blood was sampled at the time of initial diagnosis, prior to any treatment. To identify distinguishing TCR V-J signatures, a discovery cohort of around 98 patients was used, comprising 43 with Graves' ophthalmopathy and around 57 with stable Graves' hyperthyroidism. Prospective prediction of ophthalmopathy was tested in an independent validation cohort consisting of roughly 20 hyperthyroidism patients and around 17 patients who later progressed to ophthalmopathy. The roughly 100 discovery patients were randomly split 7:3 into training and test sets. Thyroid tissue and blood T-cell repertoires from six Graves' hyperthyroidism patients were also compared in the study. Following sampling, methimazole starting at 30 mg daily was given to hyperthyroidism patients, and high-dose intravenous methylprednisolone was given to ophthalmopathy patients. The paper reports TCR Vbeta CDR3 sequencing of about 140 peripheral blood samples: 40 or so ophthalmopathy, around 80 hyperthyroidism and approximately 17 progressor patients.

Inclusive of the bounding cysteine and phenylalanine, the CDR3 is 15 residues long. Just CDR3 DNA is preserved here, 45 bases in frame from base 1. V is trimmed back by 6 bases and J by 3 bases, and the junction contains 5 bases that no gene match accounts for. CDR1 KGHSH and CDR2 LQKENI are derived from the germline V gene. Stable Graves' hyperthyroidism was defined as no progression to ophthalmopathy during 18 months of follow-up. The hyperthyroidism patients were between 18 and 65 years old and newly diagnosed, with a disease duration of less than 2 months. Patients with uncontrolled infections, other autoimmune diseases, pregnancy or lactation were excluded. Clinical symptoms, serum thyroxine and TRAb, thyroid ultrasound, and orbital computed tomography formed the basis for the diagnoses. Ficoll-Paque density gradient centrifugation was used to isolate PBMCs from about 10 ml of fresh peripheral blood. Total RNA was extracted using Trizol reagent, and RNA quality was assessed on an Agilent 2100 Bioanalyzer.

TCR beta CDR3 regions were amplified from RNA transcripts. A first-round RT-PCR of the TCR CDR3 used the HTBI primer set with the Qiagen OneStep RT-PCR kit. The libraries were constructed in a second round of multiplex PCR and then size-selected and purified. Paired-end sequencing of the libraries was performed with 100 bp reads on an Illumina HiSeq2000. From the authors' description of their analysis: SOAPnuke was used to process the raw data, throwing out any read that contained adapters or uncalled bases, had a mean Phred below 15, or lacked an exact constant-primer or identifier match. COPE v1.2.5 was used to merge high-quality paired reads, and clonotypes were defined as unique nucleotide sequences. MiTCR v1.1 was used to align clonotypes to the IMGT TRBV, TRBD and TRBJ reference segments. Only V-J combinations with frequency above 0.0001, covering roughly 99% of repertoires, were analysed. The TCS score was defined as the ratio of F50 (clonal expansion) to E x V (chaos), calculated using BLOSUM62-based TCRdist between CDR3 peptides within each V-J. Welch's t-statistics and random forest reduced roughly 530 V-J features to 10 to 15, which were used in a naive Bayes classifier (R e1071). The public reads were run again by TCRdb, first through fastp at Q25 and then through MiXCR, and only productive beta chains were kept. Entries are consolidated by CDR3 protein sequence, retaining the most common genes and DNA. The V and J calls, along with clone size, are taken from TCRdb and not from the paper's own processing. In all, the sample holds roughly 300,000 distinct CDR3 sequences, and about 18% of those were seen once. The top ten clones comprise approximately 49% of the sample.

Remarks on this clonotype: Which antigen it targets is not known. Base qualities are missing; no much larger clone stands one base away.

The paper's findings and limits, for the study overall: A model built on a 13 V-J signature distinguished ophthalmopathy from stable hyperthyroidism, reaching around 88% sensitivity and about 81% specificity in cross-validation and 80%/75% in testing. Sample size was not statistically predetermined, and blinding of investigators to group allocation was not performed. Most expanded thyroid clonotypes (frequency above 0.001) were also detected in blood, a finding suggesting that blood repertoires may reflect thyroid immune responses. In validation, the model predicted progression to ophthalmopathy a median of 6.5 months before onset, with 65% to 71% sensitivity and about 72% specificity.

The rearrangement combines TRBV18 with TRBJ2-1; 10 nucleotides in the junction match TRBD1. The source is a woman in her 50s with Graves' hyperthyroidism. Material for sequencing was blood. The CDR3 protein sequence reads: CASSLGTGDYNEQFF. The DNA reads TGTGCCAGCTCCCTCGGGACAGGGGACTACAATGAGCAGTTCTTC.